A selection of T cell receptor beta chains follows, all from one sample in a study of blood T cells in healthy people across ages. TCRdb independently ran MiXCR on the 5' RACE reads; one entry per CDR3 protein. The repertoire includes 800,000 to 1,300,000 distinct CDR3 sequences, less than 25% of them detected once, and approximately 0.7% sits in the top ten. These data also featured in a second study, about T cells of mothers and their children.

Sequenced material: blood. These receptors originate from a girl aged 2 to 10 in good health. The CDR3 runs from the conserved cysteine through the conserved F or W. Each record gives: clone size, V gene, D gene, CDR3 length, J gene, CDR3 DNA, CDR3 protein. A D gene is named only where the DNA matches it firmly. Clone sizes are given selectively: once, few, many, or a class where the clone is expanded.

clone_size: -
v_call: TRBV10-3
d_call: TRBD2
cdr3_length: 15
j_call: TRBJ2-1
cdr3_nt: TGTGCCATCAGAACCGGGACTAGCGGAAACAATGAGCAGTTCTTC
cdr3_aa: CAIRTGTSGNNEQFF

clone_size: -
v_call: TRBV13
d_call: TRBD1
cdr3_length: 13
j_call: TRBJ2-7
cdr3_nt: TGTGCCAGCAGCCTAGATACAGGGGACGAGCAGTACTTC
cdr3_aa: CASSLDTGDEQYF

clone_size: once
v_call: TRBV6-5
d_call: -
cdr3_length: 14
j_call: TRBJ1-1
cdr3_nt: TGTGCCAGCAGTTATAGCGCGATAGAGGGGAAAGCTTTCTTT
cdr3_aa: CASSYSAIEGKAFF

clone_size: -
v_call: TRBV2
d_call: -
cdr3_length: 14
j_call: TRBJ2-4
cdr3_nt: TGTGCCAGCAGGGACTTGTCGGGACCAAACATTCAGTACTTC
cdr3_aa: CASRDLSGPNIQYF

clone_size: -
v_call: TRBV29-1
d_call: -
cdr3_length: 11
j_call: TRBJ2-5
cdr3_nt: TGCAGCTCCCTAACGGGAGAGACCCAGTACTTC
cdr3_aa: CSSLTGETQYF

clone_size: -
v_call: TRBV25-1
d_call: TRBD1
cdr3_length: 16
j_call: TRBJ2-7
cdr3_nt: TGTGCCAGCAGTGACGTAGGGACAGGGGGAAAATACGAGCAGTACTTC
cdr3_aa: CASSDVGTGGKYEQYF

clone_size: -
v_call: TRBV10-3
d_call: -
cdr3_length: 12
j_call: TRBJ2-3
cdr3_nt: TGTGCCATCGGCCCCGGTACAGATACGCAGTATTTT
cdr3_aa: CAIGPGTDTQYF

clone_size: -
v_call: TRBV6-2/TRBV6-3
d_call: -
cdr3_length: 13
j_call: TRBJ1-2
cdr3_nt: TGTGCCAGCACTCAAGACTCTATCTATGGCTACACCTTC
cdr3_aa: CASTQDSIYGYTF

clone_size: -
v_call: TRBV6-1
d_call: TRBD1
cdr3_length: 16
j_call: TRBJ2-1
cdr3_nt: TGTGCCAGCAGTGCCCGCCGGGACAGGGGGGTCGATGAGCAGTTCTTC
cdr3_aa: CASSARRDRGVDEQFF

clone_size: few
v_call: TRBV7-8
d_call: -
cdr3_length: 13
j_call: TRBJ1-2
cdr3_nt: TGTGCCAGCAGCACACAGGGAAGCGGTGGCTACACCTTC
cdr3_aa: CASSTQGSGGYTF

clone_size: -
v_call: TRBV27
d_call: -
cdr3_length: 13
j_call: TRBJ2-3
cdr3_nt: TGTGCCAGCAGTTATCCGACACAAGATACGCAGTATTTT
cdr3_aa: CASSYPTQDTQYF

clone_size: -
v_call: TRBV28
d_call: TRBD2
cdr3_length: 14
j_call: TRBJ2-4
cdr3_nt: TGTGCCAGCGGAACTAGCGGGAGTGAAAACATTCAGTACTTC
cdr3_aa: CASGTSGSENIQYF

clone_size: few
v_call: TRBV10-3
d_call: -
cdr3_length: 15
j_call: TRBJ2-7
cdr3_nt: TGTGCCATCAGTGTCCCCCGTACAGTTTCATCCGAGCAGTACTTC
cdr3_aa: CAISVPRTVSSEQYF

clone_size: -
v_call: TRBV29-1
d_call: -
cdr3_length: 15
j_call: TRBJ2-6
cdr3_nt: TGCAGCGTTGAAGCGCAGGGATCTGGGGCCAACGTCCTGACTTTC
cdr3_aa: CSVEAQGSGANVLTF

clone_size: few
v_call: TRBV25-1
d_call: TRBD2
cdr3_length: 20
j_call: TRBJ2-7
cdr3_nt: TGTGCCAGCAGTGAATACTTCCCCTCCAATCTAGCGGGAGCAAGGTACGAGCAGTACTTC
cdr3_aa: CASSEYFPSNLAGARYEQYF

clone_size: -
v_call: TRBV20-1
d_call: -
cdr3_length: 15
j_call: TRBJ2-5
cdr3_nt: TGCAGTTTCTTCCCAACTAGTTTTGTCGAGAAGACCCAGTACTTC
cdr3_aa: CSFFPTSFVEKTQYF

clone_size: -
v_call: TRBV7-9
d_call: TRBD2
cdr3_length: 15
j_call: TRBJ2-3
cdr3_nt: TGTGCCAGCACCCTCACTAGCGGGAGAGAGGATACGCAGTATTTT
cdr3_aa: CASTLTSGREDTQYF

clone_size: few
v_call: TRBV7-9
d_call: TRBD1
cdr3_length: 15
j_call: TRBJ2-7
cdr3_nt: TGTGCCAGCAGCCGGGACGGGACAGGGAATTACGAGCAGTACTTC
cdr3_aa: CASSRDGTGNYEQYF

clone_size: -
v_call: TRBV11-3
d_call: -
cdr3_length: 15
j_call: TRBJ1-4
cdr3_nt: TGTGCCAGCAGCTTGCTGTCGGGGCCGAATGAAAAACTGTTTTTT
cdr3_aa: CASSLLSGPNEKLFF

clone_size: -
v_call: TRBV2
d_call: TRBD1
cdr3_length: 14
j_call: TRBJ2-7
cdr3_nt: TGTGCCAGCAGTACCCGGACAGGGGGCAACGAGCAGTACTTC
cdr3_aa: CASSTRTGGNEQYF

clone_size: -
v_call: TRBV20-1
d_call: -
cdr3_length: 12
j_call: TRBJ2-7
cdr3_nt: TGCAGTGCCACCCAGGGTTTCTACGAGCAGTACTTC
cdr3_aa: CSATQGFYEQYF

clone_size: -
v_call: TRBV5-1
d_call: -
cdr3_length: 13
j_call: TRBJ2-7
cdr3_nt: TGCGCCAGCAGCTTGTATCAGGGTGGGGAGCAGTACTTC
cdr3_aa: CASSLYQGGEQYF

clone_size: few
v_call: TRBV19
d_call: -
cdr3_length: 14
j_call: TRBJ1-1
cdr3_nt: TGTGCCAGTAGTTTCGGGACACGGAACACTGAAGCTTTCTTT
cdr3_aa: CASSFGTRNTEAFF

clone_size: once
v_call: TRBV29-1
d_call: -
cdr3_length: 12
j_call: TRBJ2-1
cdr3_nt: TGCAGCGTTGGGGACCAAGACAATGAGCAGTTCTTC
cdr3_aa: CSVGDQDNEQFF

clone_size: -
v_call: TRBV29-1
d_call: -
cdr3_length: 13
j_call: TRBJ1-2
cdr3_nt: TGCAGCGTTGACGGCAGGAACAACTATGGCTACACCTTC
cdr3_aa: CSVDGRNNYGYTF

clone_size: few
v_call: TRBV9
d_call: TRBD2
cdr3_length: 15
j_call: TRBJ2-7
cdr3_nt: TGTGCCAGCAGCGTAGAGTCGGGAGGAGATTACGAGCAGTACTTC
cdr3_aa: CASSVESGGDYEQYF

clone_size: -
v_call: TRBV20-1
d_call: -
cdr3_length: 13
j_call: TRBJ1-1
cdr3_nt: TGCAGTGCGGTTAGACACCAGAACACTGAAGCTTTCTTT
cdr3_aa: CSAVRHQNTEAFF

clone_size: -
v_call: TRBV3-1
d_call: -
cdr3_length: 14
j_call: TRBJ2-5
cdr3_nt: TGTGCCAGCAGCCAAAAGGGTAGCGGAGAGACCCAGTACTTC
cdr3_aa: CASSQKGSGETQYF

clone_size: -
v_call: TRBV5-1
d_call: -
cdr3_length: 14
j_call: TRBJ2-5
cdr3_nt: TGCGCCAGCAGCCTCCTTGTTTCTGGGGAGACCCAGTACTTC
cdr3_aa: CASSLLVSGETQYF

clone_size: -
v_call: TRBV12-3/TRBV12-4
d_call: -
cdr3_length: 15
j_call: TRBJ2-3
cdr3_nt: TGTGCCAGCAGCCTCCTAAGGGCGAGAGCAGATACGGAATATTTT
cdr3_aa: CASSLLRARADTEYF

clone_size: -
v_call: TRBV7-9
d_call: -
cdr3_length: 16
j_call: TRBJ1-4
cdr3_nt: TGTGCCAGCAGCTTAGCTCGTAGCCCAGGGGACGAAAAACTGTTTTTT
cdr3_aa: CASSLARSPGDEKLFF

clone_size: few
v_call: TRBV20-1
d_call: -
cdr3_length: 12
j_call: TRBJ2-3
cdr3_nt: TGCAGTGCCACCCGTCCCACAGATACGCAGTATTTT
cdr3_aa: CSATRPTDTQYF

clone_size: few
v_call: TRBV12-5
d_call: -
cdr3_length: 11
j_call: TRBJ1-5
cdr3_nt: TGTGCCAGTGGTTTTGGTGGAGGTCAGCATTTT
cdr3_aa: CASGFGGGQHF

clone_size: -
v_call: TRBV20-1
d_call: -
cdr3_length: 13
j_call: TRBJ1-4
cdr3_nt: TGCAGTGCACGTCCCGCAACAGCAGGAAAACTGTTTTTT
cdr3_aa: CSARPATAGKLFF

clone_size: -
v_call: TRBV20-1
d_call: -
cdr3_length: 16
j_call: TRBJ2-1
cdr3_nt: TGCAGTGCTAGAGACCCTTCAGATATTTCCTACAATGAGCAGTTCTTC
cdr3_aa: CSARDPSDISYNEQFF

clone_size: -
v_call: TRBV29-1
d_call: TRBD2
cdr3_length: 14
j_call: TRBJ2-1
cdr3_nt: TGCAGCGTTGTAGGGACTAGCGGATACAATGAGCAGTTCTTC
cdr3_aa: CSVVGTSGYNEQFF

clone_size: once
v_call: TRBV9
d_call: -
cdr3_length: 14
j_call: TRBJ1-2
cdr3_nt: TGTGCCAGCAGCGTAGATGAGGGTTCGATTGGCTACACCTTC
cdr3_aa: CASSVDEGSIGYTF

clone_size: few
v_call: TRBV20-1
d_call: TRBD1
cdr3_length: 15
j_call: TRBJ1-5
cdr3_nt: TGCAGTGCCCGGGGACAGACTAATAGCAATCAGCCCCAGCATTTT
cdr3_aa: CSARGQTNSNQPQHF

clone_size: -
v_call: TRBV2
d_call: -
cdr3_length: 12
j_call: TRBJ2-5
cdr3_nt: TGTGCCAGCTCGAAGGGAGATGAGACCCAGTACTTC
cdr3_aa: CASSKGDETQYF

clone_size: -
v_call: TRBV27
d_call: TRBD2
cdr3_length: 17
j_call: TRBJ2-1
cdr3_nt: TGTGCCAGCAGTCAAAGACTAGCGGGAGCCCCGTTCAATGAGCAGTTCTTC
cdr3_aa: CASSQRLAGAPFNEQFF

clone_size: -
v_call: TRBV11-3
d_call: -
cdr3_length: 17
j_call: TRBJ2-3
cdr3_nt: TGTGCCAGCAGCCAAGACCCGGATCCCTATGGCACAGATACGCAGTATTTT
cdr3_aa: CASSQDPDPYGTDTQYF

clone_size: few
v_call: TRBV4-2
d_call: TRBD1
cdr3_length: 13
j_call: TRBJ2-7
cdr3_nt: TGTGCCAGCACGGGACAGTCTAGCTACGAGCAGTACTTC
cdr3_aa: CASTGQSSYEQYF

clone_size: few
v_call: TRBV2
d_call: -
cdr3_length: 12
j_call: TRBJ1-3
cdr3_nt: TGTGCCATACAGACAGCTGGAAACACCATATATTTT
cdr3_aa: CAIQTAGNTIYF

clone_size: -
v_call: TRBV11-2
d_call: -
cdr3_length: 15
j_call: TRBJ2-1
cdr3_nt: TGTGCCAGCAGCATAGAAGCGGATCTTCACAATGAGCAGTTCTTC
cdr3_aa: CASSIEADLHNEQFF

clone_size: many
v_call: TRBV7-2
d_call: -
cdr3_length: 14
j_call: TRBJ2-7
cdr3_nt: TGTGCCAGCAGCTCATCCGGGGGGCGGTACGAGCAGTACTTC
cdr3_aa: CASSSSGGRYEQYF